These 20 T cell receptor beta chains originate from one sample sequenced in a study of blood T cell repertoires in COVID-19. The table came from immunoSEQ multiplex PCR; TCRdb's copy has only in-frame clones and leaves some out. The sample carries about 230,000 clones, 81% recorded once. Sequences were obtained from peripheral blood. Every receptor here comes from an elderly woman with acute or convalescent COVID-19.

The chain uses TRBV6-5 and TRBJ2-1, with a possible D match to TRBD2 (6 bases). This CDR3 spans 15 amino acids. The V and J ends lost 5 bases and 4 bases respectively, with 15 bases between them. Germline V CDR1 and CDR2: MNHEY, SVGAGI. CDR3 nucleotide sequence: TGTGCCAGCAGTCAGGAGGGGCATCAATACAATGAGCAGTTCTTC. It codes for CASSQEGHQYNEQFF.

The V gene is TRBV5-1, the J gene TRBJ2-7; 11 positions agree with TRBD2. This CDR3 region has 13 residues. Germline V gene lookup returns CDR1 SGHRS and CDR2 YFSETQ. J gave up 2 bases and V 5 bases, and 0 bases lay outside the gene matches. Here the CDR3 reads CASSSGGAYEQYF. The CDR3 region has the DNA TGCGCCAGCAGTAGCGGGGGGGCCTACGAGCAGTACTTC.

The rearrangement joins TRBV5-6 to TRBJ2-2, with 9 bases matching TRBD1. Germline V gives CDR1 SGHDT, CDR2 YYEEEE. CDR3 length: 16 amino acids. Trimming removed 4 bases from V and 8 bases from J; junction bases left unmatched: 12. CDR3: CASSLDRGGSFGELFF. CDR3 sequence (DNA): TGTGCCAGCAGCCTGGACAGGGGTGGGTCATTTGGGGAGCTGTTTTTT.

This chain links TRBV12-5 with TRBJ1-3, with 8 bases fitting TRBD1. The CDR3 totals 17 residues. V lost 1 base to trimming and J lost 0 bases; unmatched junction nucleotides: 5. From germline, CDR1 is LGHNT and CDR2 FRNRAP. The CDR3 nucleotides are TGTGCTAGTGGTTTGGCCACAGGGGGGGACTCTGGAAACACCATATATTTT. It yields the protein CASGLATGGDSGNTIYF. The complete variable domain, with remaining parts taken from reference TRBV12-5 and TRBJ1-3, reads DARVTQTPRHKVTEMGQEVTMRCQPILGHNTVFWYRQTMMQGLELLAYFRNRAPLDDSGMPKDRFSAEMPDATLATLKIQPSEPRDSAVYFCASGLATGGDSGNTIYFGEGSWLTVV.

The chain uses TRBV5-4 and TRBJ1-2; D not resolved. CDR1 and CDR2 (germline): SGHNT, YYREEE (reference sequence). V was trimmed by 2 bases and J by 8 bases, leaving 19 bases between them. The CDR3 loop spans 15 amino acids. This chain's CDR3 is CASSLLGEEPEGYTF. In nucleotides, the CDR3 is TGTGCCAGCAGCTTACTGGGAGAGGAACCGGAGGGCTACACCTTC. Combining the CDR3 with reference TRBV5-4 and TRBJ1-2 gives the whole variable domain ETGVTQSPTHLIKTRGQQVTLRCSSQSGHNTVSWYQQALGQGPQFIFQYYREEENGRGNFPPRFSGLQFPNYSSELNVNALELDDSALYLCASSLLGEEPEGYTFGSGTRLTVV.

The rearrangement links TRBV6-1 to TRBJ1-6; no reliable D call. Germline loops: CDR1 MNHNS, CDR2 SASEGT. The CDR3 is made up of 14 amino acids. Trimming took off 6 bases at V and 9 bases at J, with 15 bases between the two ends. The CDR3 sequence is CASSDGGLGSPLHF. In DNA form, the CDR3 reads TGTGCCAGCAGCGACGGAGGACTTGGTTCACCCCTCCACTTT.

The genes are TRBV27 and TRBJ1-4; possibly TRBD1 for D (6 bases). Germline V gene sequence: CDR1 MNHEY, CDR2 SMNVEV (reference sequence). V was cut by 1 base and J by 8 bases, with 11 bases left in between. This CDR3 has 14 residues. The DNA of the CDR3 is TGTGCCAGCAGTTTATACGCAGGGGTCGAAAAACTGTTTTTT. Amino acids: CASSLYAGVEKLFF.

The chain couples TRBV11-2 to TRBJ2-7, with TRBD1 as a possible D gene (5 bases). This CDR3 spans 17 amino acids. V lost 1 base, J lost 2 bases, and 18 bases lay in between. Looked up from germline, CDR1 is SGHAT and CDR2 is FQNNGV. CDR3 residues: CASSLGAAWTPTYEQYF. CDR3 in DNA: TGTGCCAGCAGCTTAGGGGCAGCATGGACACCGACCTACGAGCAGTACTTC.

In this sample, this clone turned up once. The chain has TRBV29-1 and TRBJ2-1; D is possibly TRBD1 (6 bases). The CDR3 has 14 amino acids. Germline-derived CDR1 and CDR2 are SQVTM and ANQGSEA. Trimming stripped 3 bases from V and 0 bases from J, with 9 bases between. This CDR3 is CSVESGDSYNEQFF. The CDR3 coding sequence is TGCAGCGTTGAGTCAGGGGACTCCTACAATGAGCAGTTCTTC.

CDR3 region: CASRKTGSTGELFF. CDR3 bases: TGTGCCAGCAGAAAGACAGGCTCCACCGGGGAGCTGTTTTTT. The V and J genes are TRBV28 and TRBJ2-2, with D possibly being TRBD1 (6 bases). The V gene lost 6 bases and the J gene lost 4 bases, with 12 bases spanning the gap. Germline V lookup: CDR1 MDHEN, CDR2 SYDVKM. The CDR3 covers 14 residues. Filled out from reference TRBV28 and TRBJ2-2, the complete variable domain reads DVKVTQSSRYLVKRTGEKVFLECVQDMDHENMFWYRQDPGLGLRLIYFSYDVKMKEKGDIPEGYSVSREKKERFSLILESASTNQTSMYLCASRKTGSTGELFFGEGSRLTVL.

The V and J genes are TRBV3-1 (or the pseudogene TRBV3-2) and TRBJ2-1, with D uncertain. This CDR3 is 13 amino acids long. Trimming pared 0 bases from V and 7 bases from J, leaving 7 bases between. From germline, CDR1 is LGHDT and CDR2 YNNKEL (reference sequence). The CDR3 sequence is CASSQDERNEQFF. DNA for the CDR3: TGTGCCAGCAGCCAAGATGAGAGAAATGAGCAGTTCTTC.

The CDR3 nucleotides are TGTGCCAGCAGCCCGACGGAGCGGCTTGGGAACTACGAGCAGTACTTC. Translation gives CASSPTERLGNYEQYF. The chain has TRBV3-1 (or the pseudogene TRBV3-2) and TRBJ2-7, with a possible D match to TRBD2 (5 bases). The CDR3 contains 16 residues. Germline assignment: CDR1 LGHDT and CDR2 YNNKEL (reference sequence). V lost 4 bases to trimming and J lost 3 bases, with 19 bases between them.

The table lists this clone with many counts. V and J are TRBV29-1 and TRBJ2-2, with D perhaps matching TRBD2 (5 bases). This CDR3 comprises 11 residues. Trimming cost V 4 bases and J 6 bases, with 6 bases left between them. Germline V lookup: CDR1 SQVTM, CDR2 ANQGSEA. The CDR3 loop is CSVAEAGELFF. The CDR3 DNA follows: TGCAGCGTTGCGGAGGCCGGGGAGCTGTTTTTT.

The chain is built from TRBV7-2 and TRBJ2-1; 12 positions match TRBD2. Germline CDR1 reads SGHTA; CDR2 reads FQGNSA. With 5 bases clipped from V and 0 bases from J, the junction kept 11 bases outside the gene matches. The CDR3 contains 19 residues. CDR3 DNA: TGTGCCAGCAGCATCTCACTAGCGGGGGGCCTTAGCTCCTACAATGAGCAGTTCTTC. As protein: CASSISLAGGLSSYNEQFF.

The chain carries TRBV30 and TRBJ2-1, with 8 positions matching TRBD2. V gave up 5 bases and J gave up 10 bases; unmatched junction bases: 19. Germline V gene lookup returns CDR1 GTSNPN and CDR2 SVGIG (reference sequence). This CDR3 comprises 16 residues. CDR3 region: CAWDELAGGAGREQFF. The CDR3 coding sequence is TGTGCCTGGGACGAACTGGCGGGGGGCGCGGGTAGGGAGCAGTTCTTC.

The chain combines TRBV11-2 with TRBJ2-3; 9 bases agree with TRBD2. Germline V gives CDR1 SGHAT, CDR2 FQNNGV. J gave up 6 bases and V 5 bases, and 6 bases lay outside the gene matches. This CDR3 is built from 14 residues. This CDR3 reads CASSLAGSRDTQYF. The DNA for the CDR3 is TGTGCCAGCAGCCTAGCGGGGTCTAGGGATACGCAGTATTTT.

This clone turned up a few times. The chain combines TRBV5-1 with TRBJ1-2; TRBD1 agrees at 9 bases. Germline lookup yields CDR1 SGHRS and CDR2 YFSETQ. The trim removed 0 bases at V and 5 bases at J, leaving 5 bases unmatched. CDR3 length equals 15 residues. The CDR3 DNA follows: TGCGCCAGCAGCTTGGGGACAGGGGTAGAATATGGCTACACCTTC. It translates to CASSLGTGVEYGYTF.

The V gene is TRBV21-1, the J gene TRBJ1-5; TRBD1, the D gene given by the table, was not confirmed from the DNA. TRBV21-1 constitutes a pseudogene. The CDR3 totals 15 residues. The DNA for the CDR3 is TGTGCCAGCAGCAGAACCAGGGCGGGCAATCAGCCCCAGCATTTT. Translation gives CASSRTRAGNQPQHF.

This clone turned up a few times. The rearrangement joins TRBV12-3 or TRBV12-4 to TRBJ1-1; 9 bases line up with TRBD1. The V gene end was trimmed by 7 bases and the J gene end by 5 bases; junction bases not matched to a gene: 5. The CDR3 consists of 13 residues. The CDR3 DNA reads as TGTGCCAGCACCCGACAGGGGGGAACTGAAGCTTTCTTT. Its protein is CASTRQGGTEAFF.

The chain combines TRBV6-5 with TRBJ1-1, with 7 bases fitting TRBD1. From germline, CDR1 is MNHEY and CDR2 SVGAGI. CDR3 length equals 16 residues. Trimming at V came to 0 bases and at J to 4 bases, leaving 8 bases not matched to a gene. For the CDR3, the DNA is TGTGCCAGCAGTTACTCGACCCGAACAGGGGTCACTGAAGCTTTCTTT. Translation: CASSYSTRTGVTEAFF.